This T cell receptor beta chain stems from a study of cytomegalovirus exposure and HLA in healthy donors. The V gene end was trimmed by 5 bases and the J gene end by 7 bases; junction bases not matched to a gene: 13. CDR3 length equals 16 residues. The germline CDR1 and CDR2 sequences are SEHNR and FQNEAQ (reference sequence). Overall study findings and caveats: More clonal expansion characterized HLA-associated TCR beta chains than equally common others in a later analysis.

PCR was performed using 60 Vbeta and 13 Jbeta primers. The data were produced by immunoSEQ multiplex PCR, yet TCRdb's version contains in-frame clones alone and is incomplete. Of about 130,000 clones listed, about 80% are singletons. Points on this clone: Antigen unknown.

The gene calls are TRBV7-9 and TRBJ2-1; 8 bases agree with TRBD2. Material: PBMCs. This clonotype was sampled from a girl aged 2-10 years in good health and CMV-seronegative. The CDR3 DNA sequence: TGTGCCAGCAGCCCAGTGGGTAGCGGGACTGGGAATGAGCAGTTCTTC. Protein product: CASSPVGSGTGNEQFF.